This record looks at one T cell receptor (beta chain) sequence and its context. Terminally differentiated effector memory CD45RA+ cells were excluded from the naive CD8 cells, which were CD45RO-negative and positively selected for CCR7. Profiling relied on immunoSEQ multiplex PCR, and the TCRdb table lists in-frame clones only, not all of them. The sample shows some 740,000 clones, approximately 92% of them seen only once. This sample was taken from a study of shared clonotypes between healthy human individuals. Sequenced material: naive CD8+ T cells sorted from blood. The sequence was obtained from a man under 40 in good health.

The CDR3 sequence: CASSPGTSESTDTQYF. The CDR3 coding sequence is TGTGCCAGCTCACCAGGGACTAGCGAATCCACAGATACGCAGTATTTT. J is TRBJ2-3 and V is TRBV18, with 10 bases lining up with TRBD2. Trimming removed 2 bases from V and 2 bases from J; junction bases left unmatched: 4. Germline CDR1 KGHSH, CDR2 LQKENI. The CDR3 sequence is 16 residues long.